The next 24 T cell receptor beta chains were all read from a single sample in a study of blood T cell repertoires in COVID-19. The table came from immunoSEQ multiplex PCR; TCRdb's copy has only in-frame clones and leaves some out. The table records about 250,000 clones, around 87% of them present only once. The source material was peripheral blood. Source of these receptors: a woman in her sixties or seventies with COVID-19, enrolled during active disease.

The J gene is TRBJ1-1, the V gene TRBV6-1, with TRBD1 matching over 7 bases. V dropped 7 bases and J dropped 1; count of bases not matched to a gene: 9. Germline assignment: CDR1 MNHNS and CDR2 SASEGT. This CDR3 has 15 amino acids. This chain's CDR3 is CASTPETGKNTEAFF. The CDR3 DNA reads TGTGCCAGCACCCCAGAGACAGGGAAGAACACTGAAGCTTTCTTT.

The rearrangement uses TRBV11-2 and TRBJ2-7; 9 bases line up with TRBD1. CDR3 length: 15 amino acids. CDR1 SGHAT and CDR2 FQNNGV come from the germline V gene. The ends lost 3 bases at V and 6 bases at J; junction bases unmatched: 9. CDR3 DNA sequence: TGTGCCAGCAGCTTGGCCGGGACAGGGTCCCCCGAGCAGTACTTC. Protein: CASSLAGTGSPEQYF.

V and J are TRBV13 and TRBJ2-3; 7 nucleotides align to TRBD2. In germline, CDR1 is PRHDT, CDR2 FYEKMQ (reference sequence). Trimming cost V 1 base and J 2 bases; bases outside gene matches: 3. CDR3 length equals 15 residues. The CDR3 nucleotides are TGTGCCAGCAGCTTAGCAGCGGGGTTCACAGATACGCAGTATTTT. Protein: CASSLAAGFTDTQYF. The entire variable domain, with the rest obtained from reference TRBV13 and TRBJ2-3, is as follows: AAGVIQSPRHLIKEKRETATLKCYPIPRHDTVYWYQQGPGQDPQFLISFYEKMQSDKGSIPDRFSAQQFSDYHSELNMSSLELGDSALYFCASSLAAGFTDTQYFGPGTRLTVL.

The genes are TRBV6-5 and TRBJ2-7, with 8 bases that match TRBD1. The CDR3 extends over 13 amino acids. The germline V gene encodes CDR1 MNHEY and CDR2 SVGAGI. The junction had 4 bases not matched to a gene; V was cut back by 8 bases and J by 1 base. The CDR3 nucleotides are TGTGCCAGCCGCAGGGGGCGATCCTACGAGCAGTACTTC. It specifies CASRRGRSYEQYF.

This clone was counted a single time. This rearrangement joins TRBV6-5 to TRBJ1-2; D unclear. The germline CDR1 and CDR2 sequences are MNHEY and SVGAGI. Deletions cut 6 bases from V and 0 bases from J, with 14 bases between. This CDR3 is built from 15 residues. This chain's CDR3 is CASSFSELANYGYTF. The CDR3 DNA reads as TGTGCCAGCAGCTTCTCTGAGTTAGCTAACTATGGCTACACCTTC.

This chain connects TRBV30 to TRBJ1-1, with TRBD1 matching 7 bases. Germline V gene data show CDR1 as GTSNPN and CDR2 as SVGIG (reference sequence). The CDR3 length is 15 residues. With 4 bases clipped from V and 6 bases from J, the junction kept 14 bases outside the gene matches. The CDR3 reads CAWTPKGAAPAEAFF. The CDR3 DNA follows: TGTGCCTGGACGCCAAAGGGGGCGGCGCCGGCTGAAGCTTTCTTT.

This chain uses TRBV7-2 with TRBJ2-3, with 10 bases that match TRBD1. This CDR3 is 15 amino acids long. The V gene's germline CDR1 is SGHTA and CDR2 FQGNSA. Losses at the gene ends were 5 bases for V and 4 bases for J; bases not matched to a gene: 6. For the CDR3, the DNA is TGTGCCAGCAGCACCCGGACAGGGGGACCAGATACGCAGTATTTT. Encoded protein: CASSTRTGGPDTQYF.

CDR3 nucleotide sequence: TGTGCCAGCAGCCAAGGTGGGGACAGGGGTACCTATGGCTACACCTTC. It encodes CASSQGGDRGTYGYTF. The V and J genes are TRBV3-1 (or the pseudogene TRBV3-2) and TRBJ1-2; TRBD1 agrees at 10 bases. CDR1 is LGHDT, CDR2 YNNKEL, per germline (reference sequence). The CDR3 is 16 amino acids. V lost 1 base to trimming and J lost 4 bases; unmatched junction nucleotides: 6.

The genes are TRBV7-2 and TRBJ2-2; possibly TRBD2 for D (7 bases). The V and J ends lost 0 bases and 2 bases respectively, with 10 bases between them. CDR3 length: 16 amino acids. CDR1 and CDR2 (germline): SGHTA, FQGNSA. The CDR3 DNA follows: TGTGCCAGCAGCTTAGCGGGGGGGCATAACACCGGGGAGCTGTTTTTT. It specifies CASSLAGGHNTGELFF.

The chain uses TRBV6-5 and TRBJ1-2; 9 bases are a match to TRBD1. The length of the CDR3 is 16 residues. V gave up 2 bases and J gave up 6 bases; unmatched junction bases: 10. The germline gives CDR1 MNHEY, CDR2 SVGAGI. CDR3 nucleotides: TGTGCCAGCAGTTACGCCCTACAGGGGGCGGCTGATGGCTACACCTTC. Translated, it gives CASSYALQGAADGYTF.

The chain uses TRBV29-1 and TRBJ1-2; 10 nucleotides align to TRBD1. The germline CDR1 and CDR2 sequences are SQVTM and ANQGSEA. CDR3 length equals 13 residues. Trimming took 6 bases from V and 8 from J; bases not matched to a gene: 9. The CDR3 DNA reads TGCAGCGTAACCCGGACAGGGGGAAGCGGCTACACCTTC. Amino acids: CSVTRTGGSGYTF.

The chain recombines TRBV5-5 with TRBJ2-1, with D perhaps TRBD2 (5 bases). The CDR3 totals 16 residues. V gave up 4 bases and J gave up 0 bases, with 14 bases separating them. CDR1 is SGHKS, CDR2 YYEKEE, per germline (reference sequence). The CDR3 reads CASSRDLPSSYNEQFF. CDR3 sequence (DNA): TGTGCCAGCAGCCGGGATCTACCTTCCTCCTACAATGAGCAGTTCTTC. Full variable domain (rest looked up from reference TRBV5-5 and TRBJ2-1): DAGVTQSPTHLIKTRGQQVTLRCSPISGHKSVSWYQQVLGQGPQFIFQYYEKEERGRGNFPDRFSARQFPNYSSELNVNALLLGDSALYLCASSRDLPSSYNEQFFGPGTRLTVL.

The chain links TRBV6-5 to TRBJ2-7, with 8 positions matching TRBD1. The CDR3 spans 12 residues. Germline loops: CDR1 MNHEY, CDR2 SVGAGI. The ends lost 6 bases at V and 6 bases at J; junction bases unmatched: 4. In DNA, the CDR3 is TGTGCCAGCAGAGGACAGGGTCGCGAGCAGTACTTC. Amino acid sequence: CASRGQGREQYF.

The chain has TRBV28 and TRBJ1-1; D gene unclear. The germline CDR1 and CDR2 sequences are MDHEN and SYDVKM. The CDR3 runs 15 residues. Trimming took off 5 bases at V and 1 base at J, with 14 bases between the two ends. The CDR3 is CASSNPNWPNTEAFF. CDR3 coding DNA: TGTGCCAGCAGTAATCCGAATTGGCCGAACACTGAAGCTTTCTTT.

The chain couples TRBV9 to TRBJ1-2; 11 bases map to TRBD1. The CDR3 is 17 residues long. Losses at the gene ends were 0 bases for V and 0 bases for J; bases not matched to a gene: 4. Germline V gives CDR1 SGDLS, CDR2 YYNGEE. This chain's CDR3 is CASSVAPGQGANYGYTF. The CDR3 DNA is TGTGCCAGCAGCGTAGCTCCGGGACAGGGGGCTAACTATGGCTACACCTTC.

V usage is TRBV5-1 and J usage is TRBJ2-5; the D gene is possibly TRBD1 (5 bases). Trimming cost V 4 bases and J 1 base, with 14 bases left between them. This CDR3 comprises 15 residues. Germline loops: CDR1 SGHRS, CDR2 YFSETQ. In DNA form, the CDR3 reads TGCGCCAGCAGCCTGCAACAGGTTTTCCAAGAGACCCAGTACTTC. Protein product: CASSLQQVFQETQYF.

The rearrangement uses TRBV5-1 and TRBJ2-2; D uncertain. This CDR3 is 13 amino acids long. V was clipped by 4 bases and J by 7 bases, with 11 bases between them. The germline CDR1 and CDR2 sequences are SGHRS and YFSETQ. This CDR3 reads CASSLVLNGELFF. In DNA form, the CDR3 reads TGCGCCAGCAGCCTGGTCCTAAACGGGGAGCTGTTTTTT. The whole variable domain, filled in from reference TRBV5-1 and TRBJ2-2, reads KAGVTQTPRYLIKTRGQQVTLSCSPISGHRSVSWYQQTPGQGLQFLFEYFSETQRNKGNFPGRFSGRQFSNSRSEMNVSTLELGDSALYLCASSLVLNGELFFGEGSRLTVL.

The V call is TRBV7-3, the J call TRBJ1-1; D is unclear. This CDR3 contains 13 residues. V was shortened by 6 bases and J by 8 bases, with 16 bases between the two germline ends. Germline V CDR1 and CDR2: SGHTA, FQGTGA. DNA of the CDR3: TGTGCCAGCAGTCCAGGTCGGACGGGGGAAGCTTTCTTT. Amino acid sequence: CASSPGRTGEAFF.

The CDR3 sequence: CASSYGVRGPGTEAFF. CDR3 nucleotides: TGTGCCAGCAGTTACGGTGTCAGGGGGCCGGGCACTGAAGCTTTCTTT. The V call is TRBV6-5, the J call TRBJ1-1; 8 bases agree with TRBD1. The CDR3 contains 16 residues. After removal of 2 bases from V and 4 bases from J, the junction contained 9 bases not matched to a gene. CDR1 is MNHEY and CDR2 is SVGAGI in the germline V gene.

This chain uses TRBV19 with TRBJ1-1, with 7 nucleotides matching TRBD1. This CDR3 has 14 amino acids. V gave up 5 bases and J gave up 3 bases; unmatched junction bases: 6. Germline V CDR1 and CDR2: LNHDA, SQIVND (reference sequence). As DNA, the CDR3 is TGTGCCAGTAGTTTCAGGGACAGTCACACTGAAGCTTTCTTT. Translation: CASSFRDSHTEAFF.

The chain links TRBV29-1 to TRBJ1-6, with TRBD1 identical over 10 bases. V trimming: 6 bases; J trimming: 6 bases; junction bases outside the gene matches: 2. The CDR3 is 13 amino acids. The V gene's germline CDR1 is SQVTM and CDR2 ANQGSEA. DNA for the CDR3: TGCAGCGTACGGGACAGGGGTAATTCACCCCTCCACTTT. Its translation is CSVRDRGNSPLHF.

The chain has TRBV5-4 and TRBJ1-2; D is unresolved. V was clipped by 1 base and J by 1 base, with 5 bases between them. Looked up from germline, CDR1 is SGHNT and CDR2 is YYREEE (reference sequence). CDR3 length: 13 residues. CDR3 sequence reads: CASSLPNNYGYTF. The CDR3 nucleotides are TGTGCCAGCAGCTTGCCCAATAACTATGGCTACACCTTC.

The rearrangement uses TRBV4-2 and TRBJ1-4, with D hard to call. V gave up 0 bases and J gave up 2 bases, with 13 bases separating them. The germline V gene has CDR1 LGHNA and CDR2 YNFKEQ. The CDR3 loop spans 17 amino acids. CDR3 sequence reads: CASSQDPYAGTNEKLFF. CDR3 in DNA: TGTGCCAGCAGCCAAGATCCTTATGCAGGCACTAATGAAAAACTGTTTTTT.

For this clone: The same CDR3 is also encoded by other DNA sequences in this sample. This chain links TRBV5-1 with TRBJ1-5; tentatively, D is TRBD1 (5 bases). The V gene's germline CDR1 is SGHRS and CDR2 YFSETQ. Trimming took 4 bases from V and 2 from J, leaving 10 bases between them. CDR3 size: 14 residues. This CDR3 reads CASSLGGGNQPQHF. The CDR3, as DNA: TGCGCCAGCAGCCTCGGGGGGGGCAATCAGCCCCAGCATTTT.